This T cell receptor (beta chain) was identified during a study of control samples from healthy donors and cancer patients. Clones were read by immunoSEQ multiplex PCR, and TCRdb kept only the in-frame ones, dropping some. Of 95,000 to 150,000 clones listed, 80% to 95% are singletons. CDR1 is GTSNPN and CDR2 is SVGIG in the germline V gene (reference sequence). This CDR3 spans 12 amino acids. V shed 1 base and J shed 4 bases, with 7 bases lying between them. The clonotype originates from a woman under 30 in good health. This chain connects TRBV30 to TRBJ1-1; a weak D match, TRBD1 (6 bases). The sequenced sample was blood. DNA for the CDR3: TGTGCCTGGAGTGACAGGGCCACTGAAGCTTTCTTT. The encoded protein is CAWSDRATEAFF. Full variable domain (outside the CDR3, taken from reference TRBV30 and TRBJ1-1): SQTIHQWPATLVQPVGSPLSLECTVEGTSNPNLYWYRQAAGRGLQLLFYSVGIGQISSEVPQNLSASRPQDRQFILSSKKLLLSDSGFYLCAWSDRATEAFFGQGTRLTVV.